These 20 T cell receptor beta chains were sequenced from one sample in a study of blood T cell repertoires in COVID-19. Clones were read by immunoSEQ multiplex PCR, and TCRdb kept only the in-frame ones, dropping some. The sample consists of about 270,000 clones, about nine tenths of them appearing once. Sequences were obtained from PBMCs or T cells enriched from blood (not recorded which). The receptors were gathered from a woman aged 55-69 years who had recovered from COVID-19.

J is TRBJ1-1 and V is TRBV6-5; D ambiguous. V shed 2 bases and J shed 0 bases, with 13 bases lying between them. This CDR3 has 16 amino acids. CDR1 and CDR2 from the germline V gene are MNHEY and SVGAGI. CDR3 protein: CASSYDSSPMNTEAFF. The CDR3 DNA sequence: TGTGCCAGCAGTTACGATAGTTCACCTATGAACACTGAAGCTTTCTTT.

The chain uses TRBV28 and TRBJ2-3; TRBD2 aligns across 14 bases. CDR3 length: 16 amino acids. The V and J ends lost 6 bases and 8 bases, in that order; junction bases with no gene match: 10. From germline, CDR1 is MDHEN and CDR2 SYDVKM. CDR3 bases: TGTGCCAGCAGAACCCCCGGACTAGCGGGGGGTGTTACGCAGTATTTT. Translation gives CASRTPGLAGGVTQYF.

The chain is built from TRBV7-9 and TRBJ1-2; 7 bases align to TRBD1. V lost 7 bases to trimming and J lost 1 base; unmatched junction nucleotides: 18. Looked up from germline, CDR1 is SEHNR and CDR2 is FQNEAQ (reference sequence). The CDR3 contains 18 residues. The CDR3 DNA reads as TGTGCCAGCACCCCCGACCCCCCGGGACAGCGATTTAACTATGGCTACACCTTC. Translation: CASTPDPPGQRFNYGYTF.

The chain recombines TRBV12-3 or TRBV12-4 with TRBJ1-6; D may be TRBD1 (5 bases). Trimming stripped 8 bases from V and 9 bases from J, with 14 bases between. This CDR3 has 13 amino acids. As DNA, the CDR3 is TGTGCCAGCGGGGCCCAGATGGGTTCACCCCTCCACTTT. Its translation is CASGAQMGSPLHF.

The chain is built from TRBV19 and TRBJ2-5, with D possibly TRBD2 on 6 matching bases. Germline V CDR1 and CDR2: LNHDA, SQIVND (reference sequence). The V end lost 4 bases, the J end lost 1 base, and 19 bases lay between the germline ends. CDR3 size: 17 residues. As DNA, the CDR3 is TGTGCCAGTAGTAGGGGGGTTTGGATAAGTGGCCAAGAGACCCAGTACTTC. It encodes CASSRGVWISGQETQYF.

In its sample, this clone was seen once. This chain links TRBV6-5 with TRBJ1-2, with TRBD1 matching 9 bases. This CDR3 comprises 15 residues. Germline trimming cut 7 bases from V and 4 bases from J; bases unmatched to any gene: 10. Germline CDR1 MNHEY, CDR2 SVGAGI. CDR3 DNA: TGTGCCAGCACCCTTGGGGTACAGGGGGCCTATGGCTACACCTTC. Residues: CASTLGVQGAYGYTF.

The CDR3 DNA is TGTGCCAGCAGACCTCCAGGTTCGGAGAACACTGAAGCTTTCTTT. As protein: CASRPPGSENTEAFF. The V gene is TRBV6-5, the J gene TRBJ1-1; no clear D gene. Germline-derived CDR1 and CDR2 are MNHEY and SVGAGI. V lost 6 bases, J lost 1 base, and 15 bases lay in between. The CDR3 runs to 15 residues.

J is TRBJ2-5 and V is TRBV2; 8 bases match TRBD2. This CDR3 is built from 15 residues. The ends lost 5 bases at V and 2 bases at J; junction bases unmatched: 7. Germline V gene data show CDR1 as SNHLY and CDR2 as FYNNEI. DNA of the CDR3: TGTGCCAGCAGTCCGGGGGGGCCGGGTCAAGAGACCCAGTACTTC. Its translation is CASSPGGPGQETQYF.

The J gene is TRBJ1-5, the V gene TRBV14, with TRBD1 matching 8 bases. CDR3 size: 16 residues. Germline CDR1 reads SGHDN; CDR2 reads FVKESK. After removal of 3 bases from V and 4 bases from J, the junction contained 8 bases not matched to a gene. CDR3 sequence: CASSHPGTGVNQPQHF. The CDR3 region has the DNA TGTGCCAGCAGCCACCCCGGGACAGGCGTTAATCAGCCCCAGCATTTT.

The chain employs TRBV10-2 and TRBJ2-3, with D hard to call. CDR3 length: 11 amino acids. CDR1 is WSHSY and CDR2 is SAAADI in the germline V gene. Trimming removed 9 bases from V and 11 bases from J, with 15 bases in between. The CDR3 protein is CASGTRAGQYF. The CDR3 bases are TGCGCCAGTGGTACTCGTGCCGGGCAGTATTTT.

This chain joins TRBV5-5 and TRBJ1-5; 7 bases are shared with TRBD1. The CDR3 runs to 15 residues. The V and J ends lost 2 bases and 7 bases, in that order; junction bases with no gene match: 9. Germline V lookup: CDR1 SGHKS, CDR2 YYEKEE (reference sequence). The chain's CDR3 is CASSFGQDVYQPQHF. The CDR3 nucleotides are TGTGCCAGCAGCTTCGGACAGGACGTCTACCAGCCCCAGCATTTT.

Note on this clone: Other DNA sequences from this sample encode an identical CDR3 as well. This chain links TRBV18 with TRBJ2-2, with D perhaps matching TRBD1 (5 bases). There are 13 residues in the CDR3. V was trimmed by 3 bases and J by 5 bases, leaving 7 bases between them. Germline CDR1 reads KGHSH; CDR2 reads LQKENI. This CDR3 reads CASSPRETGELFF. CDR3 coding DNA: TGTGCCAGCTCACCCAGGGAAACCGGGGAGCTGTTTTTT.

A few counts support this clone. The J gene is TRBJ1-6, the V gene TRBV5-1, with D unresolved. Germline loops: CDR1 SGHRS, CDR2 YFSETQ. The CDR3 spans 15 residues. Between the trimmed V and J ends, which lost 1 base and 5 bases, there was a span of 10 bases. The DNA for the CDR3 is TGCGCCAGCAGCTTGAGTCAGAATAATAATTCACCCCTCCACTTT. This gives the protein CASSLSQNNNSPLHF.

V is TRBV7-9 and J is TRBJ2-5, with 10 bases identical to TRBD1. J was trimmed by 3 bases and V by 1 base; bases with no gene match: 5. Looked up from germline, CDR1 is SEHNR and CDR2 is FQNEAQ (reference sequence). There are 16 residues in the CDR3. Here the CDR3 reads CASSLGRTGGEETQYF. The CDR3 DNA follows: TGTGCCAGCAGCTTAGGACGGACAGGGGGAGAAGAGACCCAGTACTTC. Looking up the rest from reference TRBV7-9 and TRBJ2-5 gives the full variable domain: DTGVSQNPRHKITKRGQNVTFRCDPISEHNRLYWYRQTLGQGPEFLTYFQNEAQLEKSRLLSDRFSAERPKGSFSTLEIQRTEQGDSAMYLCASSLGRTGGEETQYFGPGTRLLVL.

The chain joins TRBV28 to TRBJ1-5; D might be TRBD1 (5 bases). Germline V gene sequence: CDR1 MDHEN, CDR2 SYDVKM. The ends were cut back, 4 bases at V and 5 bases at J, with 15 bases in the middle. The CDR3 sequence is 15 residues long. CDR3 sequence reads: CASSSSGTGDQPQHF. The CDR3 DNA reads TGTGCCAGCAGTTCATCCGGGACGGGAGATCAGCCCCAGCATTTT. The entire variable domain, with the rest obtained from reference TRBV28 and TRBJ1-5, is as follows: DVKVTQSSRYLVKRTGEKVFLECVQDMDHENMFWYRQDPGLGLRLIYFSYDVKMKEKGDIPEGYSVSREKKERFSLILESASTNQTSMYLCASSSSGTGDQPQHFGDGTRLSIL.

This clone has just one count. The chain is built from TRBV12-5 and TRBJ1-5; TRBD1 might be the D (6 bases). The V end lost 4 bases, the J end lost 7 bases, and 20 bases lay between the germline ends. Per the germline V gene, CDR1 is LGHNT and CDR2 is FRNRAP. CDR3 length equals 16 residues. This CDR3 is CASGSRGGARGQPQHF. The CDR3 coding sequence is TGTGCTAGTGGTTCCCGAGGGGGGGCTCGGGGCCAGCCCCAGCATTTT.

The J gene is TRBJ2-7, the V gene TRBV29-1, with D possibly being TRBD2 (5 bases). Trimming removed 4 bases from V and 4 bases from J, with 11 bases in between. This CDR3 has 12 residues. Per germline, CDR1 SQVTM and CDR2 ANQGSEA. CDR3 residues: CSVGVGGYEQYF. The CDR3 DNA sequence: TGCAGCGTTGGGGTAGGAGGTTACGAGCAGTACTTC.

This clone was found a few times. The rearrangement uses TRBV5-5 and TRBJ1-2; D not certain. The CDR3 loop spans 14 amino acids. Germline CDR1 SGHKS, CDR2 YYEKEE (reference sequence). Trimming removed 0 bases from V and 4 bases from J, with 10 bases in between. CDR3 sequence: CASSLVPSPYGYTF. The CDR3 DNA reads as TGTGCCAGCAGCTTGGTTCCGAGTCCCTATGGCTACACCTTC.

This clone showed up just once. The chain joins TRBV19 to TRBJ2-2; weak D call: TRBD2 (6 bases). In germline, CDR1 is LNHDA, CDR2 SQIVND (reference sequence). The CDR3 has 15 amino acids. DNA for the CDR3: TGTGCGACCAACCGCATAGCGGACCTCACCGGGGAGCTGTTTTTT. Protein product: CATNRIADLTGELFF.

This rearrangement joins TRBV9 to TRBJ1-5; no firm D call. Germline loops: CDR1 SGDLS, CDR2 YYNGEE. The CDR3 extends over 15 amino acids. Trimming cost V 0 bases and J 2 bases, with 9 bases left between them. The CDR3 sequence: CASSVDGVGNQPQHF. The CDR3 bases are TGTGCCAGCAGCGTAGACGGGGTAGGCAATCAGCCCCAGCATTTT. Drawing the rest from reference TRBV9 and TRBJ1-5, the complete variable domain is DSGVTQTPKHLITATGQRVTLRCSPRSGDLSVYWYQQSLDQGLQFLIQYYNGEERAKGNILERFSAQQFPDLHSELNLSSLELGDSALYFCASSVDGVGNQPQHFGDGTRLSIL.